This TCR beta chain was sequenced during a study of CXCR3-negative and CXCR3-positive naive CD8 T cells. A note on this clonotype: Its cognate antigen is unknown.

The CDR3 has 13 amino acids. CDR1 and CDR2 (germline): MNHEY, SVGAGI. Study outcomes and limitations: CXCR3 expression partially decreased after cryopreservation; most assays used fresh PBMCs. More hydrophobic TRB CDR3s occurred in CXCR3-positive than in CXCR3-negative naive cells.

Preparation of TRB cDNA libraries relied on 5' RACE carrying UMI labels. TCRdb reanalyzed the 5' RACE reads and collapses them to one entry per CDR3 protein, without DNA. Here the sample table reports some 50,000 distinct CDR3 sequences. Cells that were CD45RO-CCR7+CD27+CD95- constituted naive CD8+ T cells. The origin of this receptor is a human donor in good health. Some clones in this sample may be carry-over from other donors' samples. The rearrangement joins TRBV6-5 to TRBJ2-7; the D call of TRBD1 rests on TCRdb alone, since no DNA is present to check it. The sample comprised naive CXCR3- CD8+ T cells from blood. Subset defined: CD45RO-CCR7+CD27+CD95- naive CD8+ T cells lacking CXCR3 (TNR3-). The CDR3 region is CASSAAGGVEQYF.